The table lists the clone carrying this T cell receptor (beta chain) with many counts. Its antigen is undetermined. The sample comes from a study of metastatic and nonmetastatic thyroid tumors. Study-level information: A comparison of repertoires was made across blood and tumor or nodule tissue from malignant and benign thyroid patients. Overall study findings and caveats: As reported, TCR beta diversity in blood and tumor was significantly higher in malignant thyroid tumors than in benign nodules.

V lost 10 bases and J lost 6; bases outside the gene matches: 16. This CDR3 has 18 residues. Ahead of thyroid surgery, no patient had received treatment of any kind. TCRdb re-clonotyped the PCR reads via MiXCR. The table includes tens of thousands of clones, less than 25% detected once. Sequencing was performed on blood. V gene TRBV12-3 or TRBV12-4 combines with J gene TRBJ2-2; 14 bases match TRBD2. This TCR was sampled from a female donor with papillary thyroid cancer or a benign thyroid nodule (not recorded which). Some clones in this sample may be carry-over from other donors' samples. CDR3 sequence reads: CAIRIRQGTSGSSGELFF. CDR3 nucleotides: TGTGCCATCCGAATTCGGCAGGGGACTAGCGGGAGTTCCGGGGAGCTGTTTTTT.